These 25 T cell receptor beta chains were sequenced from one sample in a study of T cell responses to AZD1222 COVID-19 vaccine. TCRdb keeps only in-frame clones here, not all; method: immunoSEQ multiplex PCR. This sample yields roughly 190,000 clones, of which 85% to 95% are seen a single time; less than 1.5% belongs to the top ten. This specimen was peripheral blood, taken on day 0 of AZD1222 vaccination. All receptors derive from an adult in good health.

The chain is built from TRBV5-1 and TRBJ1-6; D unresolved. The germline V gene encodes CDR1 SGHRS and CDR2 YFSETQ. The germline V and J ends were trimmed by 4 bases and 7 bases, with 9 bases remaining between them. The length of the CDR3 is 13 residues. The CDR3 protein is CASSPGLNSPLHF. The CDR3 DNA reads TGCGCCAGCAGCCCCGGACTGAATTCACCCCTCCACTTT.

CDR3 bases: TGTGCCAGCAGTGAAGGAGCGAGTCCGCAGCCCCAGCATTTT. Protein product: CASSEGASPQPQHF. This chain joins TRBV6-1 and TRBJ1-5; D is undetermined. V was cut by 1 base and J by 7 bases, with 11 bases left in between. CDR1 is MNHNS, CDR2 SASEGT, per germline. The CDR3 consists of 14 residues.

Concerning this clone: It is unclear where the CDR3 begins or ends on the DNA, so no DNA is shown, and the CDR3 is as TCRdb lists it. The V and J genes are TRBV19 and TRBJ2-7; the table calls TRBD2, which could not be checked here. The CDR3 length equals 13 residues, ends included. Germline V gene data show CDR1 as LNHDA and CDR2 as SQIVND (reference sequence). CDR3: CASTSGISYEQYF.

This sequence joins TRBV29-1 and TRBJ2-7; D unclear. CDR1 is SQVTM and CDR2 is ANQGSEA in the germline V gene. V dropped 0 bases and J dropped 6 bases, with 6 bases sitting between them. The CDR3 sequence is 11 residues long. CDR3 DNA sequence: TGCAGCGTTGAAGACCCGGGCGAGCAGTACTTC. It yields the protein CSVEDPGEQYF.

The chain has TRBV5-1 and TRBJ2-2, with a weak D call TRBD1 (7 bases). Looked up from germline, CDR1 is SGHRS and CDR2 is YFSETQ. This CDR3 has 15 residues. Trimming stripped 0 bases from V and 6 bases from J, with 12 bases between. CDR3 sequence: CASSLEPGGSGELFF. CDR3 in DNA: TGCGCCAGCAGCTTGGAACCAGGGGGGTCCGGGGAGCTGTTTTTT.

The genes are TRBV9 and TRBJ2-1; 7 bases align to TRBD2. CDR3 size: 15 residues. Germline trimming cut 0 bases from V and 3 bases from J; bases unmatched to any gene: 3. Per germline, CDR1 SGDLS and CDR2 YYNGEE. CDR3 nucleotide sequence: TGTGCCAGCAGCGTAGTAGGGGAGGGCTACAATGAGCAGTTCTTC. Amino acid sequence: CASSVVGEGYNEQFF.

J is TRBJ2-3 and V is TRBV19; TRBD2 matches 11 bases. Germline trimming cut 5 bases from V and 4 bases from J; bases unmatched to any gene: 5. This CDR3 comprises 15 residues. The germline CDR1 and CDR2 sequences are LNHDA and SQIVND (reference sequence). CDR3: CASSALAGGADTQYF. The CDR3 DNA follows: TGTGCCAGTAGTGCCCTAGCGGGGGGCGCAGATACGCAGTATTTT.

The CDR3 spells CASSLDGTASNQPQHF. The CDR3 region has the DNA TGCGCCAGCAGCTTAGACGGGACGGCGAGCAATCAGCCCCAGCATTTT. The rearrangement joins TRBV5-1 to TRBJ1-5, with D perhaps matching TRBD1 (5 bases). The V end was cut by 2 bases, the J end by 1 base, with 13 bases between. The CDR3 is 16 amino acids. Germline CDR1 SGHRS, CDR2 YFSETQ.

This chain uses TRBV10-3 with TRBJ1-5, with 8 bases matching TRBD1. CDR3 length: 16 residues. The ends lost 0 bases at V and 7 bases at J; junction bases unmatched: 8. In germline, CDR1 is ENHRY, CDR2 SYGVKD. The CDR3 region is CAISESRTGIGQPQHF. The CDR3 region has the DNA TGTGCCATCAGTGAGTCCCGGACAGGGATAGGCCAGCCCCAGCATTTT.

The rearrangement uses TRBV6-5 and TRBJ1-2; perhaps TRBD1 as D (6 bases). The length of the CDR3 is 12 residues. Germline V lookup: CDR1 MNHEY, CDR2 SVGAGI. The V end lost 10 bases, the J end lost 3 bases, and 12 bases lay between the germline ends. CDR3 bases: TGTGCCACGGCCCAGGGGTACTATGGCTACACCTTC. Its translation is CATAQGYYGYTF.

CDR3 loop: CSVRASNQPQHF. The CDR3 DNA reads TGCAGCGTCCGGGCTTCGAATCAGCCCCAGCATTTT. The chain links TRBV29-1 to TRBJ1-5; D is undetermined. Germline loops: CDR1 SQVTM, CDR2 ANQGSEA. The CDR3 covers 12 residues. Trimming took 6 bases from V and 4 from J, leaving 10 bases between them. Complete variable domain (other parts from reference TRBV29-1 and TRBJ1-5): SAVISQKPSRDICQRGTSLTIQCQVDSQVTMMFWYRQQPGQSLTLIATANQGSEATYESGFVIDKFPISRPNLTFSTLTVSNMSPEDSSIYLCSVRASNQPQHFGDGTRLSIL.

The chain recombines TRBV12-3 or TRBV12-4 with TRBJ1-3; a possible D gene is TRBD1 (6 bases). The CDR3 sequence is 13 residues long. V was clipped by 8 bases and J by 4 bases, with 12 bases between them. The CDR3 DNA follows: TGTGCCAGCGGAAGGGACACAGGAAACACCATATATTTT. It is translated as CASGRDTGNTIYF.

The chain combines TRBV6-5 with TRBJ2-3; D remains unclear. CDR3 length: 11 amino acids. V lost 6 bases and J 3 bases, leaving 4 bases between the germline ends. Looked up from germline, CDR1 is MNHEY and CDR2 is SVGAGI. The CDR3 loop is CASRKTDTQYF. The CDR3 DNA reads as TGTGCCAGCAGGAAAACAGATACGCAGTATTTT.

The chain combines TRBV6-6 with TRBJ2-7, with D perhaps assigned TRBD1 or TRBD2 (6 bases each). Trimming left V 6 bases short and J 4 bases short, with 16 bases between. The CDR3 consists of 14 residues. Germline V gene data show CDR1 as MNHNY and CDR2 as SVGAGI (reference sequence). CDR3 DNA: TGTGCCAGCAGCCTCGTGGGGGGCGCGTACGAGCAGTACTTC. Amino acid sequence: CASSLVGGAYEQYF.

This clone was picked up one time. The V call is TRBV6-5, the J call TRBJ1-4; tentative D call: TRBD1 (6 bases). The germline CDR1 and CDR2 sequences are MNHEY and SVGAGI. The V gene lost 2 bases and the J gene lost 2 bases, with 12 bases spanning the gap. The CDR3 totals 16 residues. CDR3 amino acids: CASSYAGASTNEKLFF. In nucleotides, the CDR3 is TGTGCCAGCAGTTACGCGGGGGCGTCCACTAATGAAAAACTGTTTTTT.

The chain recombines TRBV11-2 with TRBJ1-3; D remains unclear. The germline V and J ends were trimmed by 2 bases and 4 bases, with 9 bases remaining between them. Germline V gene data show CDR1 as SGHAT and CDR2 as FQNNGV. CDR3 length equals 14 residues. This CDR3 reads CASSLLIFGNTIYF. The CDR3 DNA sequence: TGTGCCAGCAGCTTACTTATTTTCGGAAACACCATATATTTT. The variable domain in full, completed from reference TRBV11-2 and TRBJ1-3, reads EAGVAQSPRYKIIEKRQSVAFWCNPISGHATLYWYQQILGQGPKLLIQFQNNGVVDDSQLPKDRFSAERLKGVDSTLKIQPAKLEDSAVYLCASSLLIFGNTIYFGEGSWLTVV.

V usage is TRBV28 and J usage is TRBJ1-5; 9 bases are shared with TRBD1. CDR3 size: 15 residues. The V gene end was trimmed by 2 bases and the J gene end by 2 bases; junction bases not matched to a gene: 1. The germline V gene encodes CDR1 MDHEN and CDR2 SYDVKM. DNA of the CDR3: TGTGCCAGCAGTTTACGACAGGGGGGCAATCAGCCCCAGCATTTT. Translation gives CASSLRQGGNQPQHF.

The chain joins TRBV5-4 to TRBJ2-1; unclear D gene. CDR3 length: 15 amino acids. Germline loops: CDR1 SGHNT, CDR2 YYREEE (reference sequence). Trimming took off 4 bases at V and 0 bases at J, with 11 bases between the two ends. The CDR3 coding sequence is TGTGCCAGCAGCCCTACTACCAGCTCCTACAATGAGCAGTTCTTC. This translates into CASSPTTSSYNEQFF.

This chain joins TRBV13 and TRBJ2-5; the D is unclear. The CDR3 is made up of 13 amino acids. Trimming cost V 4 bases and J 5 bases, with 11 bases left between them. CDR1 is PRHDT and CDR2 is FYEKMQ in the germline V gene (reference sequence). CDR3 in amino acids: CASSSRLGETQYF. The DNA of the CDR3 is TGTGCCAGCAGCTCCCGACTGGGGGAGACCCAGTACTTC.

The chain uses TRBV12-3 or TRBV12-4 and TRBJ2-7; 7 positions match TRBD1. The CDR3 extends over 13 amino acids. With V trimmed by 6 bases and J by 7 bases, 9 bases remained unmatched. CDR3 nucleotide sequence: TGTGCCAGCAGGCAGGCAGCAGGGGGTGAGCAGTACTTC. Translated, it gives CASRQAAGGEQYF.

This clone was picked up a small number of times. V and J are TRBV12-5 and TRBJ2-5; 8 nucleotides match TRBD1. Germline CDR1 LGHNT, CDR2 FRNRAP. V shed 2 bases and J 3 bases; nucleotides not matched to a gene: 8. This CDR3 spans 16 amino acids. CDR3 nucleotide sequence: TGTGCTAGTGGTTTGACACAGGGACAGGCCGAAGAGACCCAGTACTTC. Its translation: CASGLTQGQAEETQYF.

This chain links TRBV6-1 with TRBJ1-2; maybe TRBD1 (5 bases). This CDR3 is 14 amino acids long. CDR1 is MNHNS and CDR2 is SASEGT in the germline V gene. V was pared by 1 base and J by 5 bases, with 11 bases between. The CDR3 bases are TGTGCCAGCAGTGAAGGAGGGGTGGCGTATGGCTACACCTTC. This gives the protein CASSEGGVAYGYTF.

The chain is built from TRBV12-3 or TRBV12-4 and TRBJ1-1, with a weak D call TRBD1 (6 bases). The CDR3 covers 13 residues. The V and J ends lost 7 bases and 10 bases respectively, with 19 bases between them. As DNA, the CDR3 is TGTGCCAGCACCCGAAATGAGGGGGATGCAGCTTTCTTT. This codes for CASTRNEGDAAFF.

This clone has only a few counts. V is TRBV5-1 and J is TRBJ1-6, with 8 bases aligning to TRBD1. Germline V gene lookup returns CDR1 SGHRS and CDR2 YFSETQ. The CDR3 is 16 residues long. The V and J ends lost 4 bases and 7 bases, in that order; junction bases with no gene match: 10. The CDR3 coding sequence is TGCGCCAGCAGCGCTCCGGAGACAGGGGTCAATTCACCCCTCCACTTT. It specifies CASSAPETGVNSPLHF.

The chain employs TRBV5-6 and TRBJ2-5; possible D gene TRBD2, 6 bases. The V end lost 5 bases, the J end lost 2 bases, and 16 bases lay between the germline ends. CDR3 size: 15 residues. Germline lookup yields CDR1 SGHDT and CDR2 YYEEEE. CDR3 bases: TGTGCCAGCAGGCTGGCGGGGATCCTACAAGAGACCCAGTACTTC. This translates into CASRLAGILQETQYF.